This T cell receptor beta chain was sequenced for a study of PD-1 blockade in classical Hodgkin lymphoma. Across the study: Patients were infused with nivolumab 3 mg/kg every 2 weeks.

Turning to this clone: As yet, its antigen is unknown.

Profiling relied on immunoSEQ multiplex PCR, and the TCRdb table lists in-frame clones only, not all of them. Of some 52,000 clones in the sample, about nine tenths were seen once. Germline CDR1 reads SGHTA; CDR2 reads FQGNSA. This CDR3 region has 15 residues. After removal of 6 bases from V and 7 bases from J, the junction contained 11 bases not matched to a gene. Time point defined: cycle 4 day 1 (C4D1), after more than five weeks of nivolumab. Every patient was affected by relapse after autologous stem cell transplantation, while exposure to brentuximab vedotin was not uniform. The study's findings and limits: TCR diversity in CD4+, not CD8+, cells rose significantly by C4D1. Complete responders' diversity at baseline resembled that of newly diagnosed patients. What drove the repertoire differences, possibly disease activity or prior therapy, has not been defined.

The chain links TRBV7-2 to TRBJ2-7; 11 bases are shared with TRBD2. Here the sequenced sample was peripheral blood mononuclear cells (PBMCs), taken before the fourth cycle of nivolumab. The sequence was collected from a human donor with classical Hodgkin lymphoma. This CDR3 reads CASSPSSGGRGEQYF. DNA of the CDR3: TGTGCCAGCAGTCCTTCTAGCGGGGGGCGGGGGGAGCAGTACTTC.